These 18 T cell receptor beta chains were all obtained from the same sample, sequenced in a study of T cell responses to AZD1222 COVID-19 vaccine. The data were produced by immunoSEQ multiplex PCR, yet TCRdb's version contains in-frame clones alone and is incomplete. Counted here are over 150,000 clones, under 95% occurring once; the ten biggest clones make up roughly 1.7%. The starting material was peripheral blood, obtained 28 days after the second AZD1222 dose. The receptors shown here come from an adult who received the AZD1222 COVID-19 vaccine.

The J gene is TRBJ2-7, the V gene TRBV6-4; 9 bases map to TRBD1. With V trimmed by 6 bases and J by 5 bases, 14 bases remained unmatched. The CDR3 sequence is 16 residues long. CDR1 is MRHNA, CDR2 SNTAGT, per germline. CDR3 amino acids: CASRTTDRGKGHEQYF. The CDR3 region has the DNA TGTGCCAGCAGAACTACTGACAGGGGGAAAGGCCACGAGCAGTACTTC.

As DNA, the CDR3 is TGTGCCAGCATGGTCGGGGGCGAGCAGTACTTC. This codes for CASMVGGEQYF. This chain links TRBV25-1 with TRBJ2-7, with D tentatively TRBD2 (6 bases). This CDR3 is built from 11 residues. V was cut by 7 bases and J by 6 bases, with 10 bases left in between. Looked up from germline, CDR1 is MGHDK and CDR2 is SYGVNS.

The chain uses TRBV11-3 and TRBJ2-1; 11 bases map to TRBD1. The CDR3 covers 17 residues. Germline V gene data show CDR1 as SGHNT and CDR2 as YENEEA. J was trimmed by 1 base and V by 3 bases; bases with no gene match: 5. CDR3 nucleotide sequence: TGTGCCAGCAGCTTCGGGACAGGGGGTAGGTCCTACAATGAGCAGTTCTTC. Residues: CASSFGTGGRSYNEQFF.

This chain links TRBV5-4 with TRBJ2-5, with 9 bases identical to TRBD1. This CDR3 comprises 15 residues. Losses at the gene ends were 4 bases for V and 4 bases for J; bases not matched to a gene: 8. Germline lookup yields CDR1 SGHNT and CDR2 YYREEE (reference sequence). CDR3 DNA: TGTGCCAGCAGCCTAAATATGGGACAGGGAGAGACCCAGTACTTC. Residues: CASSLNMGQGETQYF.

V is TRBV5-8 and J is TRBJ2-1, with unresolved D. CDR3 length equals 14 residues. Trimming stripped 0 bases from V and 7 bases from J, with 11 bases between. Germline CDR1 and CDR2: SGHTS and YDEGEE. The DNA for the CDR3 is TGTGCCAGCAGCTTGGTCCCCGGGTCGAATGAGCAGTTCTTC. This encodes CASSLVPGSNEQFF.

V gene TRBV29-1 combines with J gene TRBJ2-5, with D perhaps matching TRBD2 (6 bases). With 7 bases removed from V and 5 bases from J, the gap between germline ends came to 14 bases. CDR3 length: 12 amino acids. Germline V gene sequence: CDR1 SQVTM, CDR2 ANQGSEA. The CDR3 bases are TGCAGCGGGCAGGAGGGACTGGAGACCCAGTACTTC. Its protein is CSGQEGLETQYF. Based on the CDR3 plus reference TRBV29-1 and TRBJ2-5, the full variable domain is SAVISQKPSRDICQRGTSLTIQCQVDSQVTMMFWYRQQPGQSLTLIATANQGSEATYESGFVIDKFPISRPNLTFSTLTVSNMSPEDSSIYLCSGQEGLETQYFGPGTRLLVL.

The CDR3: CASAIPPDTQYF. Written as DNA, the CDR3 is TGTGCCAGCGCCATTCCCCCAGATACGCAGTATTTT. The chain is built from TRBV3-1 (or the pseudogene TRBV3-2) and TRBJ2-3; D gene unclear. The ends were cut back, 8 bases at V and 4 bases at J, with 10 bases in the middle. This CDR3 spans 12 amino acids. Germline V gene lookup returns CDR1 LGHDT and CDR2 YNNKEL (reference sequence).

The V gene is TRBV7-9, the J gene TRBJ1-2, with D possibly TRBD1 on 6 matching bases. V was pared by 2 bases and J by 7 bases, with 17 bases between. Germline V gene lookup returns CDR1 SEHNR and CDR2 FQNEAQ (reference sequence). The CDR3 spans 15 residues. The CDR3 is CASSLQGLGSSGYTF. The CDR3 region has the DNA TGTGCCAGCAGCTTACAGGGGTTGGGAAGTAGTGGCTACACCTTC.

The J gene is TRBJ1-1, the V gene TRBV18; TRBD1 agrees at 11 bases. V was clipped by 3 bases and J by 3 bases; unmatched bases: 21. This CDR3 spans 21 amino acids. Germline CDR1 KGHSH, CDR2 LQKENI. The CDR3 loop reads CASSPRWTGGFVRQEHTEAFF. The DNA of the CDR3 is TGTGCCAGCTCACCGCGCTGGACAGGGGGCTTTGTAAGACAAGAACACACTGAAGCTTTCTTT.

The rearrangement links TRBV5-1 to TRBJ2-7, with 11 bases that match TRBD1. The CDR3 runs to 13 residues. V lost 4 bases, J lost 7 bases, and 4 bases stayed unmatched. CDR1 is SGHRS, CDR2 YFSETQ, per germline. Here the CDR3 DNA reads TGCGCCAGCAGCACTGGGACAGGGGGAGAGCAGTACTTC. Its protein product is CASSTGTGGEQYF.

The chain joins TRBV6-1 to TRBJ1-5; weak D call: TRBD1 (5 bases). The CDR3 covers 15 residues. Germline V CDR1 and CDR2: MNHNS, SASEGT. The V end lost 3 bases, the J end lost 2 bases, and 11 bases lay between the germline ends. The CDR3 bases are TGTGCCAGCAGTGATTGGGGGAAGCGCAATCAGCCCCAGCATTTT. The encoded protein is CASSDWGKRNQPQHF.

This chain links TRBV5-8 with TRBJ1-1; D is unresolved. The CDR3 totals 13 residues. Germline V lookup: CDR1 SGHTS, CDR2 YDEGEE. V dropped 1 base and J dropped 7 bases, with 11 bases sitting between them. CDR3 loop: CASSLNPGGEAFF. As DNA, the CDR3 is TGTGCCAGCAGCTTGAACCCTGGCGGTGAAGCTTTCTTT.

The CDR3 protein is CASNDRTSGSTDTQYF. The CDR3 nucleotides are TGCGCCAGCAACGATCGGACTAGCGGCAGCACAGATACGCAGTATTTT. The chain combines TRBV5-1 with TRBJ2-3; 10 bases are shared with TRBD2. The CDR3 has 16 amino acids. V dropped 6 bases and J dropped 0; count of bases not matched to a gene: 7. The germline CDR1 and CDR2 sequences are SGHRS and YFSETQ.

This clone appeared once. The genes are TRBV6-5 and TRBJ1-5; 7 bases are a match to TRBD1. The CDR3 spans 15 residues. Trimming removed 5 bases from V and 7 bases from J; junction bases left unmatched: 11. Germline-derived CDR1 and CDR2 are MNHEY and SVGAGI. In nucleotides, the CDR3 is TGTGCCAGCAGTCCGCGACAGGGTTTGGAGCAGCCCCAGCATTTT. It yields the protein CASSPRQGLEQPQHF.

To note about this clone: The same CDR3 is also encoded by other DNA sequences in this sample. V and J are TRBV12-3 or TRBV12-4 and TRBJ2-1; 7 nucleotides match TRBD2. V was clipped by 1 base and J by 9 bases; unmatched bases: 0. The CDR3 sequence is 12 residues long. CDR3 sequence: CASSLGGGEQFF. In nucleotides, the CDR3 is TGTGCCAGCAGTTTAGGGGGGGGTGAGCAGTTCTTC.

This sequence joins TRBV19 and TRBJ2-1; TRBD2 aligns across 13 bases. V lost 5 bases and J lost 10; bases outside the gene matches: 2. The CDR3 is 13 amino acids. Germline CDR1 is LNHDA and CDR2 is SQIVND (reference sequence). The CDR3 DNA sequence: TGTGCCAGTAGTCAACTAGCGGGAGGGGAGCAGTTCTTC. It encodes CASSQLAGGEQFF.

This clone occurred once. The V and J genes are TRBV6-5 and TRBJ1-1; tentatively, D is TRBD1 (6 bases). The CDR3 is 14 amino acids. The germline V gene encodes CDR1 MNHEY and CDR2 SVGAGI. V lost 6 bases to trimming and J lost 8 bases, with 19 bases between them. CDR3 loop: CASSRRDTGKEAFF. CDR3 bases: TGTGCCAGCAGCCGCCGGGACACGGGAAAGGAAGCTTTCTTT.

The V and J genes are TRBV18 and TRBJ1-1, with D possibly matching TRBD1 (6 bases). The CDR3 has 13 amino acids. V gave up 4 bases and J gave up 7 bases, with 13 bases separating them. Germline CDR1 is KGHSH and CDR2 is LQKENI. The CDR3 protein is CASSLREGGEAFF. In nucleotides, the CDR3 is TGTGCCAGCTCACTCAGGGAGGGGGGTGAAGCTTTCTTT.